This T cell receptor beta chain was captured in a study of OX40 agonist ivuxolimab in advanced cancers. Study-wide context: Participants could have had prior anti-PD-1, anti-PD-L1 or anti-CTLA-4 therapy, and 40% had some.

With autoimmune disease history or systemic immunosuppression, patients were excluded. The study sampled blood at baseline, cycle 4 day 1, and cycle 7 day 1. The CDR3 covers 16 residues. V shed 2 bases, J shed 0 bases, and the junction held 5 bases outside the gene matches. Germline CDR1 SNHLY, CDR2 FYNNEI. For this clone: As yet, its antigen is unknown.

TCRdb's table, derived via immunoSEQ multiplex PCR, lists solely in-frame clones and lacks some. The sample shows 15,000 to 20,000 clones, more than 60% of them seen only once. Findings of the study overall: Among T cells, CD8+ cells averaged more expanded clones than CD4+ cells.

The V gene is TRBV2, the J gene TRBJ2-3; 7 bases are a match to TRBD2. Sequenced here: CD4+ or CD8+ T cells sorted from blood, sampled in a trial of the OX40 agonist ivuxolimab. The TCR sequence derives from an adult with an advanced solid tumor such as melanoma, head and neck, liver or kidney cancer. This chain's CDR3 is CASSESASGSTDTQYF. Here the CDR3 DNA reads TGTGCCAGCAGTGAATCGGCTAGCGGTAGCACAGATACGCAGTATTTT.